This entry is about one T cell receptor (beta chain). What it binds is unknown. Data came from immunoSEQ multiplex PCR; TCRdb stores just in-frame clones and leaves some out. The table lists 65,000 to 85,000 clones, 80% of them singletons. With 3 bases removed from V and 3 bases from J, the gap between germline ends came to 8 bases. The CDR3 extends over 14 amino acids. The germline V gene has CDR1 SGHVS and CDR2 FQNEAQ. This entry comes from a study of T cell responses to AZD1222 COVID-19 vaccine. General study findings and limits: Baseline testing showed seropositivity in only six AZD1222 recipients. Clonal diversity was possibly underestimated, and white British individuals and females predominated among donors.

The rearrangement uses TRBV7-8 and TRBJ1-4; maybe TRBD1 (5 bases). This sequence was found in an adult who received the AZD1222 COVID-19 vaccine. Sequencing was performed on peripheral blood, taken 28 days after the second AZD1222 dose. CDR3 bases: TGTGCCAGCAGCTTCAGGGCGTCTAATGAAAAACTGTTTTTT. It is translated as CASSFRASNEKLFF.